Reported below is one T cell receptor beta chain. The CDR3 sequence is 14 residues long. V was trimmed by 6 bases and J by 1 base, leaving 9 bases between them. The authors' processing: Samples contained a median of approximately 100,000 TCRs, with a range of roughly 23,224 to 700,000. TCRdb itself ran the RACE reads through MiXCR, one entry per CDR3 protein. The V and J calls were determined by TCRdb, not by the authors. The sample includes roughly 88,000 distinct CDR3 sequences, about 8.9% of them seen just once. This sample was included in a study of human T cells and chemical hapten exposure. Study as a whole: Alopecia areata, totalis and universalis patients, mostly female, were included.

The time point here: pre-sensitization, week 0. Specified treatment: therapeutic diphenylcyclopropenone sensitization with weekly scalp DPC. Patients had alopecia, were aged 18 to 70, and were not pregnant. The sample here was whole blood, taken in connection with sensitization to the hapten diphenylcyclopropenone (DPC). This TCR came from a woman between 40 and 50 years old with alopecia areata. Some clones in this sample may be carry-over from other donors' samples. The gene calls are TRBV12-3 or TRBV12-4 and TRBJ2-2; D is undetermined. CDR3 residues: CASRFFRNTGELFF. The CDR3 DNA is TGTGCCAGCAGGTTTTTCCGGAACACCGGGGAGCTGTTTTTT.